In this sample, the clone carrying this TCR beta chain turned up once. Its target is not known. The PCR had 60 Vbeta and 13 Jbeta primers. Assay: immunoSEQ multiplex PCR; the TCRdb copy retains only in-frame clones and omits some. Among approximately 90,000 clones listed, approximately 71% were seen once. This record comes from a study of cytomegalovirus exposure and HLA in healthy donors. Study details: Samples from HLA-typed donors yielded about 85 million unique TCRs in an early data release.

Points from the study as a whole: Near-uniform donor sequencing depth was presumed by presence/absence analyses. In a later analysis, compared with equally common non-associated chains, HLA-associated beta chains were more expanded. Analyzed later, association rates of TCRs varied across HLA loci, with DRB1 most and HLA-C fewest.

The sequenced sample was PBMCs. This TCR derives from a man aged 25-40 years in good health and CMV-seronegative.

CDR3 sequence reads: CASSLYRAYEQYF. The CDR3 DNA follows: TGTGCCAGCAGCTTGTACAGAGCCTACGAGCAGTACTTC. The V and J genes are TRBV28 and TRBJ2-7; D call uncertain. Germline lookup yields CDR1 MDHEN and CDR2 SYDVKM. The CDR3 consists of 13 residues. Trimming cost V 6 bases and J 2 bases, with 11 bases left between them.